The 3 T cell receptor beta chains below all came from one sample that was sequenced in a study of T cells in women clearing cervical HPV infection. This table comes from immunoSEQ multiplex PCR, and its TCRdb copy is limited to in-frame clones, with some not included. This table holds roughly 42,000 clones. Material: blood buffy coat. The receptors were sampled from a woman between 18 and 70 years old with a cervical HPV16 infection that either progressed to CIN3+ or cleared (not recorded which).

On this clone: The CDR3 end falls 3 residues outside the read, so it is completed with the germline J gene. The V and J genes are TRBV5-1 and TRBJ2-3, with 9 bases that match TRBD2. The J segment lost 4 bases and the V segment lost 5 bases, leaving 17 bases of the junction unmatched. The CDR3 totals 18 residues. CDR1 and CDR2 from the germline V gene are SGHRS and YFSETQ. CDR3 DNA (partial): TGCGCCAGCAGGTACCAGCCACCCGGGACTAGCTTCCCAGATACG. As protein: CASRYQPPGTSFPDT. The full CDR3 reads CASRYQPPGTSFPDTQYF.

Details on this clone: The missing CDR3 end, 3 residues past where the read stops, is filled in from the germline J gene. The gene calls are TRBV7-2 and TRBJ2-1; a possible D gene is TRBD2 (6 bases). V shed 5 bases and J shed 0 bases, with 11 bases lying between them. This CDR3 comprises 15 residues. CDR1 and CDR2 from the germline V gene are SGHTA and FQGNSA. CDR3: CASSRGMGSYNEQFF. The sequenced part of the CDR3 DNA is TGTGCCAGCAGCCGGGGGATGGGCTCCTACAATGAG.

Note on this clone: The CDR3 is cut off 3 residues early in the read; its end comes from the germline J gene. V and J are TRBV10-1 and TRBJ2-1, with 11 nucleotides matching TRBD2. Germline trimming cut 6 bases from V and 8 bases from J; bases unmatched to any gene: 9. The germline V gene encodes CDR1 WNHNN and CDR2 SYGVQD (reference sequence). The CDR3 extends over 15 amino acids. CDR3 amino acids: CASSLTSGMIDEQFF. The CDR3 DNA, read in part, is TGCGCCAGCAGCCTGACTAGCGGGATGATAGATGAG.